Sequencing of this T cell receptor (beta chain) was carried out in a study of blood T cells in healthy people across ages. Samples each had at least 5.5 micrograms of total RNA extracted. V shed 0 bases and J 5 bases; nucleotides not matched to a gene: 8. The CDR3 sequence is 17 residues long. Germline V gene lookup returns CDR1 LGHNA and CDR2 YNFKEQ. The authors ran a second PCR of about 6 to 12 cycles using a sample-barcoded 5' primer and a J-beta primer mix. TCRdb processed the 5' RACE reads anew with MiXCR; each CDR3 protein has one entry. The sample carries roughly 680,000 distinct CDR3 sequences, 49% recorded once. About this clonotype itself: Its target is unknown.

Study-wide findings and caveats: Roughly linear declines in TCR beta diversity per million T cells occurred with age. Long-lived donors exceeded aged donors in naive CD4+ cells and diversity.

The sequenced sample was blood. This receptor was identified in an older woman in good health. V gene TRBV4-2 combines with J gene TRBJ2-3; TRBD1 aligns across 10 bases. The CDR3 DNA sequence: TGTGCCAGCAGCCAAGATCTTCGGACAGGGGGTGTAGATACGCAGTATTTT. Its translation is CASSQDLRTGGVDTQYF.